This T cell receptor (beta chain) originates from a study of T cells after posttransplantation cyclophosphamide. On the day of bone marrow donation, the related graft donor provided peripheral blood. Turning to this clone: The antigen is not known.

Germline assignment: CDR1 KGHSH and CDR2 LQKENI. V shed 4 bases and J shed 0 bases, with 13 bases lying between them. The CDR3 spans 16 residues. The method was immunoSEQ multiplex PCR; TCRdb's version includes in-frame clones alone and lacks a portion of them. The sample includes tens of thousands of clones, roughly 92% of them seen just once. Study outcomes and limitations: Later post-transplant blood repertoires were often dominated by donor CD8+ memory clones. Tissue-infiltrating T cells from skin or gut overlapped little with blood T cells. Recipient CMV seropositivity and CMV reactivation strongly tracked TRB clonality.

The chain uses TRBV18 and TRBJ1-3; perhaps TRBD1 as D (6 bases). This receptor was taken from a young woman in good health and a related stem cell transplant donor. Sequenced sample: PBMCs. The CDR3 loop is CASSLPTGHSGNTIYF. DNA for the CDR3: TGTGCCAGCTCACTACCGACGGGACACTCTGGAAACACCATATATTTT. Based on the CDR3 plus reference TRBV18 and TRBJ1-3, the full variable domain is NAGVMQNPRHLVRRRGQEARLRCSPMKGHSHVYWYRQLPEEGLKFMVYLQKENIIDESGMPKERFSAEFPKEGPSILRIQQVVRGDSAAYFCASSLPTGHSGNTIYFGEGSWLTVV.